This TCR beta chain was profiled in a study of blood T cell repertoires in COVID-19. The overall study: Material from acute and convalescent COVID-19 was sourced from the United States, Italy and Spain.

In the source study's methods: Nucleated cell counts were estimated from reference gene primer amplification. Profiled with immunoSEQ multiplex PCR; TCRdb holds only in-frame clones, not every one. That table supplies the V and J calls and clone size; D and trimming were determined from the DNA. Among roughly 300,000 clones listed, over 85% were seen once. The germline gives CDR1 KGHDR, CDR2 SFDVKD. The CDR3 covers 16 residues. Trimming removed 5 bases from V and 5 bases from J, with 18 bases in between. Seattle enrolled patients during active infection and tracked them longitudinally. The chain links TRBV24-1 to TRBJ1-5; D is perhaps TRBD1 (6 bases). Sequenced: peripheral blood. This sequence was found in a woman aged 25 to 45 with COVID-19, enrolled during active disease. This CDR3 reads CATSGHRDILDQPQHF. The CDR3 coding sequence is TGTGCCACCAGTGGCCACCGGGACATTTTGGATCAGCCCCAGCATTTT.